This T cell receptor beta chain was identified in a study of identical twins. This clonotype has only a few counts. Antigen unknown. This CDR3 has 13 amino acids. Trimming took 3 bases from V and 6 from J, leaving 9 bases between them. Germline V gene lookup returns CDR1 SEHNR and CDR2 FQNEAQ (reference sequence). TCRdb used MiXCR to reprocess the 5' RACE reads, holding one entry per CDR3 protein. The data contain roughly 540,000 distinct CDR3 sequences, 20% to 25% of them singletons. Points from the study as a whole: Partly confounded zero-insertion analyses could result from invariant MAIT and iNKT cells. Beta out-of-frame sequences showed weaker excess sharing between twins. In cord blood, abundant beta clonotypes had fewer insertions; memory showed no trend. The study found excess low generation probability among twin-shared out-of-frame alpha sequences.

The data also belong to a second study, concerning T cells expressing NK-cell markers.

The chain uses TRBV7-9 and TRBJ1-5; D is perhaps TRBD1 (6 bases). The sample consisted of CD4+ T cells sorted from blood. The sequence came from a woman between 18 and 30 years old in good health. The CDR3 here is CASSFTTGQPQHF. In DNA, the CDR3 is TGTGCCAGCAGCTTCACGACAGGTCAGCCCCAGCATTTT.